This entry lists 16 T cell receptor beta chains sequenced from one sample in a study of cytomegalovirus exposure and HLA in healthy donors. It was with 60 Vbeta and 13 Jbeta primers that the PCR ran. Assay used: immunoSEQ multiplex PCR; TCRdb lists only in-frame clones, some missing. Of 100,000 to 150,000 clones in the sample, about 70% were seen once. The sample taken for sequencing was PBMCs. Source of these receptors: a woman aged 55-70 years in good health and CMV-seropositive.

This chain uses TRBV15 with TRBJ2-7; a weak D match, TRBD2 (7 bases). This CDR3 is 15 amino acids long. The germline V gene has CDR1 LNHNV and CDR2 YYDKDF (reference sequence). Trimming took off 6 bases at V and 7 bases at J, with 22 bases between the two ends. The CDR3 sequence: CATRGGDIRVEEQYF. Written as DNA, the CDR3 is TGTGCCACCAGGGGGGGGGACATCAGGGTCGAGGAGCAGTACTTC.

This chain connects TRBV27 to TRBJ2-3, with TRBD2 matching 7 bases. CDR3 length: 14 residues. Trimming removed 6 bases from V and 2 bases from J; junction bases left unmatched: 5. From germline, CDR1 is MNHEY and CDR2 SMNVEV (reference sequence). The CDR3 loop is CASRKRGFTDTQYF. CDR3 DNA sequence: TGTGCCAGCAGGAAGCGGGGCTTCACAGATACGCAGTATTTT.

This chain connects TRBV5-4 to TRBJ2-3; 7 bases align to TRBD1. The CDR3 runs 16 residues. The junction had 10 bases not matched to a gene; V was cut back by 4 bases and J by 2 bases. Germline V gene data show CDR1 as SGHNT and CDR2 as YYREEE (reference sequence). CDR3 sequence reads: CASSGTGTDHTDTQYF. CDR3 DNA: TGTGCCAGCAGCGGAACAGGGACAGACCACACAGATACGCAGTATTTT.

The chain recombines TRBV5-4 with TRBJ1-1, with unresolved D. The germline V gene has CDR1 SGHNT and CDR2 YYREEE (reference sequence). The CDR3 contains 12 residues. V was trimmed by 6 bases and J by 1 base, leaving 7 bases between them. CDR3 residues: CASTYGNTEAFF. The CDR3 DNA reads TGTGCCAGCACCTACGGGAACACTGAAGCTTTCTTT. The whole variable domain, filled in from reference TRBV5-4 and TRBJ1-1, reads ETGVTQSPTHLIKTRGQQVTLRCSSQSGHNTVSWYQQALGQGPQFIFQYYREEENGRGNFPPRFSGLQFPNYSSELNVNALELDDSALYLCASTYGNTEAFFGQGTRLTVV.

The chain employs TRBV9 and TRBJ2-1, with 9 bases matching TRBD1. The CDR3 extends over 16 amino acids. With 1 base clipped from V and 3 bases from J, the junction kept 5 bases outside the gene matches. The germline gives CDR1 SGDLS, CDR2 YYNGEE. The CDR3 loop reads CASSVTTGGGYNEQFF. For the CDR3, the DNA is TGTGCCAGCAGCGTAACCACAGGGGGCGGCTACAATGAGCAGTTCTTC.

On this clone: This sample also contains other DNA sequences that code for the same CDR3. V and J are TRBV5-1 and TRBJ2-1, with 9 bases lining up with TRBD1. CDR1 SGHRS and CDR2 YFSETQ come from the germline V gene. The CDR3 sequence is 15 residues long. V lost 3 bases and J lost 1; bases outside the gene matches: 2. CDR3 in amino acids: CASSSGTGSYNEQFF. The DNA for the CDR3 is TGCGCCAGCAGCTCCGGGACAGGGTCCTACAATGAGCAGTTCTTC.

The CDR3 protein is CASSPLPGLLTDTQYF. The CDR3 nucleotides are TGTGCCAGCAGCCCACTCCCGGGACTTCTCACAGATACGCAGTATTTT. The V call is TRBV7-6, the J call TRBJ2-3, with D perhaps matching TRBD2 (6 bases). The V end lost 5 bases, the J end lost 2 bases, and 17 bases lay between the germline ends. CDR1 and CDR2 (germline): SGHVS, FNYEAQ. The length of the CDR3 is 16 residues.

This chain connects TRBV19 to TRBJ2-5, with D possibly TRBD2 on 5 matching bases. The CDR3 is 17 amino acids. V was trimmed by 0 bases and J by 4 bases, leaving 18 bases between them. The germline V gene has CDR1 LNHDA and CDR2 SQIVND (reference sequence). The CDR3 loop is CASSIDGRGSLSETQYF. CDR3 nucleotide sequence: TGTGCCAGTAGTATAGATGGGAGAGGGAGCTTGTCAGAGACCCAGTACTTC.

V and J are TRBV7-2 and TRBJ1-1; no reliable D call. CDR3 size: 13 residues. Germline V lookup: CDR1 SGHTA, CDR2 FQGNSA. Trimming removed 3 bases from V and 5 bases from J, with 10 bases in between. CDR3 protein: CASSFFQDTEAFF. The CDR3 region has the DNA TGTGCCAGCAGCTTTTTTCAGGATACTGAAGCTTTCTTT.

The chain has TRBV4-2 and TRBJ2-2; TRBD2 agrees at 10 bases. The CDR3 sequence is 18 residues long. CDR1 is LGHNA and CDR2 is YNFKEQ in the germline V gene. Losses at the gene ends were 4 bases for V and 6 bases for J; bases not matched to a gene: 14. The CDR3 loop reads CASSLQTVAGGHPGELFF. For the CDR3, the DNA is TGTGCCAGCAGCCTCCAAACCGTAGCGGGGGGACACCCCGGGGAGCTGTTTTTT.

The chain couples TRBV13 to TRBJ2-7, with D possibly being TRBD2 (6 bases). Between the trimmed V and J ends, which lost 1 base and 0 bases, there was a span of 10 bases. Germline CDR1 and CDR2: PRHDT and FYEKMQ (reference sequence). The CDR3 runs 15 residues. CDR3 DNA sequence: TGTGCCAGCAGCTTAGTGGGAGGACTCTCCTACGAGCAGTACTTC. This translates into CASSLVGGLSYEQYF.

The chain combines TRBV19 with TRBJ1-2; D may be TRBD1 (5 bases). The V and J ends lost 5 bases and 5 bases respectively, with 9 bases between them. CDR3 length equals 12 residues. Germline lookup yields CDR1 LNHDA and CDR2 SQIVND (reference sequence). In DNA, the CDR3 is TGTGCCAGTAGTTGGAGACAGTATGGCTACACCTTC. Translation: CASSWRQYGYTF.

The V call is TRBV7-9, the J call TRBJ2-7; 8 positions match TRBD2. CDR1 and CDR2 from the germline V gene are SEHNR and FQNEAQ (reference sequence). After removal of 5 bases from V and 6 bases from J, the junction contained 9 bases not matched to a gene. The CDR3 spans 14 residues. The CDR3 region has the DNA TGTGCCAGCAGCATTCCGGGACTAGAAGGCGAGCAGTACTTC. This encodes CASSIPGLEGEQYF. The variable domain in full, completed from reference TRBV7-9 and TRBJ2-7, reads DTGVSQNPRHKITKRGQNVTFRCDPISEHNRLYWYRQTLGQGPEFLTYFQNEAQLEKSRLLSDRFSAERPKGSFSTLEIQRTEQGDSAMYLCASSIPGLEGEQYFGPGTRLTVT.

This clone was seen only a few times. V gene TRBV19 combines with J gene TRBJ2-5; maybe TRBD2 (6 bases). The V gene lost 5 bases and the J gene lost 1 base, with 14 bases spanning the gap. Germline V gives CDR1 LNHDA, CDR2 SQIVND (reference sequence). This CDR3 contains 15 residues. The CDR3 nucleotides read TGTGCCAGTAGTGGAGCCGGGACTCTCCAAGAGACCCAGTACTTC. Its translation is CASSGAGTLQETQYF.

This chain links TRBV2 with TRBJ1-6, with 8 bases lining up with TRBD1. Unmatched junction bases numbered 17, after V lost 5 bases and J lost 11 bases. CDR1 and CDR2 from the germline V gene are SNHLY and FYNNEI. The CDR3 loop spans 17 amino acids. CDR3 coding DNA: TGTGCCAGCAGTAAACGCTCCTCCGGGACAGGAGCTGCACCCCTCCACTTT. Its protein is CASSKRSSGTGAAPLHF.

The rearrangement links TRBV10-3 to TRBJ1-2, with 8 bases lining up with TRBD1. CDR3 length equals 15 residues. Trimming took 2 bases from V and 3 from J; bases not matched to a gene: 5. The germline gives CDR1 ENHRY, CDR2 SYGVKD. The CDR3 nucleotides read TGTGCCATCAGTGAGCAATCGACAGGGGACTATGGCTACACCTTC. Translation: CAISEQSTGDYGYTF.